A single sample is the source of the 12 T cell receptor beta chains below, sequenced in a study of blood T cell repertoires in COVID-19. Some clones are missing from TCRdb's copy, which holds only in-frame ones; the method was immunoSEQ multiplex PCR. This sample has about 180,000 clones, with over 65% found just once. The source material was peripheral blood. Receptors were obtained from a person aged 70 to 79 with COVID-19, enrolled during active disease.

The rearrangement links TRBV9 to TRBJ2-7; 9 positions agree with TRBD2. Germline CDR1 SGDLS, CDR2 YYNGEE. The CDR3 totals 13 residues. The junction had 2 bases not matched to a gene; V was cut back by 3 bases and J by 4 bases. The CDR3 sequence: CASSGREGYEQYF. CDR3 nucleotides: TGTGCCAGCAGCGGGCGGGAGGGTTACGAGCAGTACTTC.

This chain links TRBV19 with TRBJ1-2, with D possibly TRBD1 on 6 matching bases. The ends were cut back, 10 bases at V and 5 bases at J, with 17 bases in the middle. The CDR3 extends over 13 amino acids. Per the germline V gene, CDR1 is LNHDA and CDR2 is SQIVND (reference sequence). DNA of the CDR3: TGTGCCACCACAAGGGGGTTACTGTATGGCTACACCTTC. As protein: CATTRGLLYGYTF.

The genes are TRBV5-1 and TRBJ1-4; possibly TRBD1 for D (5 bases). CDR3 length: 14 amino acids. Trimming shortened V by 4 bases and J by 5 bases, and 12 bases separated the two germline ends. CDR1 SGHRS and CDR2 YFSETQ come from the germline V gene. The CDR3 sequence is CASSTQGWNEKLFF. The CDR3 DNA is TGCGCCAGCAGCACGCAGGGATGGAATGAAAAACTGTTTTTT.

This sequence joins TRBV6-5 and TRBJ1-2; no reliable D call. Deletions cut 3 bases from V and 8 bases from J, with 19 bases between. This CDR3 is built from 15 residues. The germline CDR1 and CDR2 sequences are MNHEY and SVGAGI. CDR3 region: CASSYRPPRLWGYTF. For the CDR3, the DNA is TGTGCCAGCAGTTATCGCCCCCCCAGGCTTTGGGGCTACACCTTC.

The genes are TRBV14 and TRBJ1-3; no clear D gene. Germline CDR1 SGHDN, CDR2 FVKESK. V was shortened by 2 bases and J by 4 bases, with 6 bases between the two germline ends. The CDR3 has 13 amino acids. CDR3 in DNA: TGTGCCAGCAGCCAATCTAGCGGAAACACCATATATTTT. Encoded protein: CASSQSSGNTIYF. Drawing the rest from reference TRBV14 and TRBJ1-3, the complete variable domain is EAGVTQFPSHSVIEKGQTVTLRCDPISGHDNLYWYRRVMGKEIKFLLHFVKESKQDESGMPNNRFLAERTGGTYSTLKVQPAELEDSGVYFCASSQSSGNTIYFGEGSWLTVV.

This sequence joins TRBV12-3 or TRBV12-4 and TRBJ1-2; D unresolved. Trimming stripped 0 bases from V and 7 bases from J, with 9 bases between. The length of the CDR3 is 13 residues. Here the CDR3 reads CASSLASRSGYTF. CDR3 nucleotides: TGTGCCAGCAGTTTAGCGAGTCGAAGTGGCTACACCTTC.

The chain has TRBV5-6 and TRBJ1-4, with unresolved D. The CDR3 totals 15 residues. Germline loops: CDR1 SGHDT, CDR2 YYEEEE. Deletions cut 4 bases from V and 5 bases from J, with 15 bases between. The chain's CDR3 is CASSTLAAGNEKLFF. The CDR3, as DNA: TGTGCCAGCAGCACTCTGGCAGCGGGGAATGAAAAACTGTTTTTT.

This chain links TRBV9 with TRBJ2-5; tentative D call: TRBD1 (6 bases). Trimming removed 4 bases from V and 2 bases from J, with 18 bases in between. The CDR3 is 16 residues long. Germline V CDR1 and CDR2: SGDLS, YYNGEE. The DNA of the CDR3 is TGTGCCAGCAGCTCCAGGACAGCCCTCACTCAAGAGACCCAGTACTTC. Amino acids: CASSSRTALTQETQYF.

The chain carries TRBV12-3 or TRBV12-4 and TRBJ2-3; possibly TRBD1 for D (6 bases). V gave up 7 bases and J gave up 6 bases, with 14 bases separating them. The CDR3 length is 13 residues. This CDR3 reads CASMLPGADTQYF. The DNA for the CDR3 is TGTGCCAGCATGTTACCAGGGGCCGATACGCAGTATTTT.

The rearrangement joins TRBV9 to TRBJ1-3; a possible D gene is TRBD1 (6 bases). Between the trimmed V and J ends, which lost 0 bases and 0 bases, there was a span of 10 bases. Germline CDR1 SGDLS, CDR2 YYNGEE. The CDR3 is 16 residues long. The CDR3 DNA is TGTGCCAGCAGCGTAGATACAGGGCTCTCTGGAAACACCATATATTTT. Protein product: CASSVDTGLSGNTIYF.

This chain uses TRBV7-9 with TRBJ2-7; 10 bases are shared with TRBD1. Germline V lookup: CDR1 SEHNR, CDR2 FQNEAQ (reference sequence). This CDR3 has 16 amino acids. V shed 1 base, J shed 5 bases, and the junction held 8 bases outside the gene matches. CDR3 region: CASSLVFGQGVHEQYF. The CDR3 coding sequence is TGTGCCAGCAGCTTAGTTTTTGGACAGGGGGTACACGAGCAGTACTTC.

The chain carries TRBV6-2 or TRBV6-3 and TRBJ1-4; D is uncertain. Trimming took off 8 bases at V and 0 bases at J, with 16 bases between the two ends. Germline V gene data show CDR1 as MNHEY and CDR2 as SVGEGT. CDR3 length: 16 amino acids. The CDR3, as DNA: TGTGCCAGCCGCCACCCGAGATCTGCAACTAATGAAAAACTGTTTTTT. It yields the protein CASRHPRSATNEKLFF.